This T cell receptor (beta chain) was retrieved from a study of T-cell reconstitution after alpha-beta-depleted transplantation in children. Overall study findings and caveats: After transplant, at about two months, alpha-beta T cells were reportedly derived from several hundred expanded graft clones.

Researchers prepared the TCRbeta library using unique molecular identifiers, the study reports. MiXCR, applied by TCRdb to the PCR reads, yields one record per CDR3 protein. The sample contains about 78,000 distinct CDR3 sequences, 12% to 15% of which appear only once. This CDR3 is 14 amino acids long. Trimming took off 3 bases at V and 1 base at J, with 7 bases between the two ends. This clonotype has only a few counts. Its target is not known. The receptor comes from a male patient aged 2-15 years who had a stem cell transplant for acute lymphoblastic leukemia, so the T cells may come from the graft donor. The sequencing here drew on PBMCs, mostly from graft donor cells, taken 180 days after TCRalphabeta/CD19-depleted stem cell transplant. This rearrangement joins TRBV12-3 or TRBV12-4 to TRBJ2-4; D unclear. CDR3 sequence (DNA): TGTGCCAGCAGTTTGGGAACGGCCAAAAACATTCAGTACTTC. Amino acids: CASSLGTAKNIQYF.